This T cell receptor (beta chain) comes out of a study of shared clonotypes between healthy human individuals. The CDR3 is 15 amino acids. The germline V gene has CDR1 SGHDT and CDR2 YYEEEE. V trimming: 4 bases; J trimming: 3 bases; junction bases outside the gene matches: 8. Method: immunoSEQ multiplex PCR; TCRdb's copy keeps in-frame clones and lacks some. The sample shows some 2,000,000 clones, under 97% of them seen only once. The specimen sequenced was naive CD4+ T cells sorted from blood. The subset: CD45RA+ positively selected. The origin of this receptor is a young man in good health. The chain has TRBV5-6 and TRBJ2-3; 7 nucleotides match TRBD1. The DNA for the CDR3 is TGTGCCAGCAGCCATGCTGGCAGGGGGACAGATACGCAGTATTTT. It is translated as CASSHAGRGTDTQYF.